What follows are 31 T cell receptor beta chains derived from one specimen sequenced in a study of tumor and adjacent non-tumor tissue in lung cancer. This sample's RNA came from whole unsorted tissue. This non-tumor lung sample came from over 3 cm beyond the tumor edge. Three rounds of nested PCR, following a modified ARM-PCR protocol, produced the TCRbeta library. TCRdb re-called the multiplex PCR reads with MiXCR, one entry per CDR3 protein. The sample lists about 98,000 distinct CDR3 sequences; about 80% were seen once. Source material: distant non-tumor lung tissue. These TCRs come from a man aged 60-69 years with small cell lung cancer.

For this clonotype: At one end, the junction sequence differs from germline, possibly due to a read error. V gene TRBV30 combines with J gene TRBJ2-7; 9 nucleotides line up with TRBD1. The germline gives CDR1 GTSNPN, CDR2 SVGIG (reference sequence). There are 15 residues in the CDR3. The CDR3 protein is CAWNRDWDRDYEQYF. The CDR3 bases are TGTGCATGGAATAGGGATTGGGACAGGGACTACGAGCAGTACTTC.

Points on this clonotype: Possible read error: a much larger clone is one base away. The CDR3 does not close with the conserved phenylalanine or tryptophan, likely indicating a read error. The genes are TRBV7-9 and TRBJ2-1; 9 bases are shared with TRBD2. Germline-derived CDR1 and CDR2 are SEHNR and FQNEAQ (reference sequence). V dropped 0 bases and J dropped 6; count of bases not matched to a gene: 6. The CDR3 extends over 16 amino acids. The CDR3 spells CASSLAWGSGSNEQFI. Here the CDR3 DNA reads TGTGCCAGCAGCTTAGCGTGGGGTAGCGGGAGCAATGAGCAGTTCATC.

As concerns this clonotype: A read error may be the cause here, since a much bigger clone is one base away. The V call is TRBV20-1, the J call TRBJ2-3; 12 bases map to TRBD2. The CDR3 totals 19 residues. V was clipped by 7 bases and J by 3 bases; unmatched bases: 20. Germline V gives CDR1 DFQATT, CDR2 SNEGSKA (reference sequence). Here the CDR3 reads CSEVGWTSGTGRGTDTQYF. The CDR3 DNA sequence: TGCAGTGAAGTGGGTTGGACTAGCGGGACCGGTCGGGGGACAGATACGCAGTATTTT.

In regard to this clonotype: One junction end does not reproduce the germline sequence, and a read error may be involved. The rearrangement uses TRBV14 and TRBJ2-1; 11 nucleotides agree with TRBD2. The germline gives CDR1 SGHDN, CDR2 FVKESK. The CDR3 is made up of 18 amino acids. Written as DNA, the CDR3 is TGTGCCAGCAGCCAAGCGGGACTAGCGGACAGCTCCTACAATGAGCAACTATTC. This codes for CASSQAGLADSSYNEQLF.

On this clonotype itself: A much larger clone sits a single nucleotide away, making a read error possible. The chain combines TRBV7-9 with TRBJ1-1, with TRBD1 matching over 8 bases. Germline trimming cut 6 bases from V and 6 bases from J; bases unmatched to any gene: 6. This CDR3 has 13 amino acids. In germline, CDR1 is SEHNR, CDR2 FQNEAQ (reference sequence). The CDR3 DNA reads as TGTGCCAGCAGTCGGGACAGGCTAGCTGAAGCTTTCTTT. Its protein is CASSRDRLAEAFF.

The count of this clonotype is one. This chain links TRBV6-5 with TRBJ2-7; no definite D call. Germline V gives CDR1 MNHEY, CDR2 SVGAGI. Trimming took 6 bases from V and 2 from J, leaving 14 bases between them. The CDR3 loop spans 14 amino acids. In DNA, the CDR3 is TGTGCCAGCAGCCATCACATGGCGACCTACGAGCAGTACTTC. Encoded protein: CASSHHMATYEQYF.

The rearrangement links TRBV11-2 to TRBJ2-1; possibly TRBD1 for D (5 bases). This CDR3 is 18 amino acids long. Trimming removed 1 base from V and 13 bases from J, with 29 bases in between. Germline values: CDR1 SGHAT, CDR2 FQNNGV. The CDR3 sequence: CASSLVRSPDMVMNEQFF. CDR3 coding DNA: TGTGCCAGCAGCTTAGTTCGGTCCCCGGACATGGTTATGAACGAACAGTTCTTC.

For this clonotype: One end of the junction is discordant with germline, which a read error may explain. The gene calls are TRBV7-9 and TRBJ1-4, with D uncertain. The CDR3 consists of 15 residues. The germline gives CDR1 SEHNR, CDR2 FQNEAQ (reference sequence). Here the CDR3 reads CASSLRRQRNEKLLF. The CDR3 nucleotides are TGTGCCAGCAGCTTAAGGCGGCAGCGGAATGAAAAACTGTTGTTT.

This clonotype occurred once. The chain uses TRBV20-1 and TRBJ2-1; D possibly corresponds to TRBD2 (5 bases). The CDR3 consists of 12 residues. V lost 2 bases, J lost 8 bases, and 10 bases lay in between. In germline, CDR1 is DFQATT, CDR2 SNEGSKA (reference sequence). CDR3 DNA: TGCAGTGCTAGACTAGCTGACTATGAGCAGTTCTTC. Its translation is CSARLADYEQFF.

Worth noting for this clonotype: Here the CDR3 omits its conserved ending phenylalanine or tryptophan, so a read error is the likely source. V usage is TRBV2 and J usage is TRBJ2-7; TRBD2 might be the D (6 bases). The CDR3 runs 13 residues. Trimming pared 9 bases from V and 3 bases from J, leaving 15 bases between. Germline V gene sequence: CDR1 SNHLY, CDR2 FYNNEI. CDR3: CASVEGWGYEQYL. The CDR3 DNA is TGTGCCAGTGTGGAGGGTTGGGGCTACGAGCAGTACTTG.

The rearrangement joins TRBV7-8 to TRBJ2-3; D could derive from TRBD1 or TRBD2 (7 bases each). The V end lost 3 bases, the J end lost 4 bases, and 17 bases lay between the germline ends. From germline, CDR1 is SGHVS and CDR2 FQNEAQ. The length of the CDR3 is 16 residues. CDR3 loop: CASSFGDSGNADTQYF. CDR3 DNA: TGTGCCAGCAGCTTTGGGGACAGCGGGAACGCAGATACGCAGTATTTT. The whole variable domain, filled in from reference TRBV7-8 and TRBJ2-3, reads GAGVSQSPRYKVAKRGQDVALRCDPISGHVSLFWYQQALGQGPEFLTYFQNEAQLDKSGLPSDRFFAERPEGSVSTLKIQRTQQEDSAVYLCASSFGDSGNADTQYFGPGTRLTVL.

Notes on this clonotype: A much larger clone lies a single base off, so this may be a read error. This CDR3 reads CSVFDSTYEQYF. The DNA for the CDR3 is TGCAGTGTTTTCGACAGCACTTACGAGCAGTACTTC. The rearrangement uses TRBV20-1 and TRBJ2-7; the D gene is possibly TRBD1 (5 bases). CDR3 length: 12 amino acids. Germline CDR1 is DFQATT and CDR2 is SNEGSKA (reference sequence). V was trimmed by 7 bases and J by 4 bases, leaving 14 bases between them.

To note about this clonotype: The germline gene is not matched at one end of the junction; a read error may be the cause. This chain uses TRBV29-1 with TRBJ2-7, with a weak D call TRBD2 (5 bases). The CDR3 contains 11 residues. Germline lookup yields CDR1 SQVTM and CDR2 ANQGSEA. CDR3: CSVSTSDEQCF. The CDR3 DNA sequence: TGTAGCGTCTCGACCTCGGACGAGCAGTGCTTC.

The V gene is TRBV11-3, the J gene TRBJ2-2; 8 bases are shared with TRBD2. With 6 bases clipped from V and 4 bases from J, the junction kept 19 bases outside the gene matches. Germline V lookup: CDR1 SGHNT, CDR2 YENEEA. The CDR3 length is 19 residues. CDR3 coding DNA: TGTGCCAGCAGTCATGACGACACGGGACTAGTGGGTCGCACCGGGGAGCTGTTTTTT. It is translated as CASSHDDTGLVGRTGELFF.

A word on this clonotype: A read error may explain this, as a much larger clone is one base away. This chain links TRBV11-2 with TRBJ2-7, with 11 bases identical to TRBD2. CDR3 length: 17 amino acids. Germline values: CDR1 SGHAT, CDR2 FQNNGV. CDR3 sequence (DNA): TGTCCCAGCAGTTCAATAGCGGGAGGGCTGAGCTCCTACGAGCAGTACTTC. It specifies CPSSSIAGGLSSYEQYF.

As regards this clonotype: Its ends do not fully match the called genes, so a read error is possible. The chain is built from TRBV20-1 and TRBJ2-1; maybe TRBD1 (6 bases). The CDR3 sequence is 15 residues long. Germline CDR1 is DFQATT and CDR2 is SNEGSKA (reference sequence). The CDR3: CSARIAGTPDNGQFF. DNA for the CDR3: TGCAGTGCGCGAATTGCCGGGACACCAGACAATGGGCAGTTCTTC.

As concerns this clonotype: No conserved phenylalanine or tryptophan is present at the end of the CDR3, so a read error is the likely explanation. The chain joins TRBV10-1 to TRBJ1-6; the D is unclear. CDR1 and CDR2 from the germline V gene are WNHNN and SYGVQD (reference sequence). The CDR3 extends over 16 amino acids. Trimming left V 0 bases short and J 3 bases short, with 9 bases between. In DNA form, the CDR3 reads TGCGCCAGCAGTGAGTCCAACCCCGACTATAATTCACCCCTCCACTCT. This codes for CASSESNPDYNSPLHS.

As for this clonotype: The CDR3 end shows no conserved phenylalanine or tryptophan, and so a read error is likely. The chain links TRBV5-5 to TRBJ2-2; a weak D match, TRBD1 (6 bases). Germline V gene sequence: CDR1 SGHKS, CDR2 YYEKEE (reference sequence). V lost 5 bases and J lost 3, with 14 bases in between. The CDR3 sequence is 15 residues long. As DNA, the CDR3 is TGTGCCAGCAGTCGAGGAGACAGGTACACCGGGGAGCTGTTTATT. Translated: CASSRGDRYTGELFI.

On this clonotype itself: One end of the junction varies from germline; a read error may be responsible. V and J are TRBV6-2 or TRBV6-3 and TRBJ1-1; no firm D call. This CDR3 has 19 amino acids. Germline CDR1 reads MNHEY; CDR2 reads SVGEGT. The CDR3 loop reads CASSYYRELLVDVNIEAFF. The CDR3 region has the DNA TGTGCCAGCAGCTACTATAGGGAGCTTTTAGTGGACGTGAACATTGAAGCTTTCTTT.

On this clonotype itself: One end of the junction fails to match germline, which may point to a read error. The V gene is TRBV20-1, the J gene TRBJ1-1; D is possibly TRBD1 (6 bases). From germline, CDR1 is DFQATT and CDR2 SNEGSKA (reference sequence). The CDR3 has 12 amino acids. CDR3 sequence (DNA): TGCAGTGCTGGACAGCCCAACACTGATGCTTTCTTT. Protein sequence: CSAGQPNTDAFF.

Remarks on this clonotype: This clone may be a read error of a much larger clone one base away. The chain carries TRBV6-6 and TRBJ2-7; D remains unclear. Germline CDR1 is MNHNY and CDR2 is SVGAGI (reference sequence). The CDR3 sequence is 12 residues long. This chain's CDR3 is CARSYPSSEQYF. The CDR3 nucleotides are TGTGCCAGGAGTTATCCCAGTTCGGAACAGTACTTC.

Turning to this clonotype: A much larger clonotype is one base distant, so this may be a read error. CDR3 protein: CASSRGRTGLQVEIQYF. In DNA, the CDR3 is TGTGCCAGCAGCCGAGGGAGGACGGGTCTACAGGTGGAGATCCAGTACTTC. The chain combines TRBV5-8 with TRBJ2-5; possibly TRBD2 for D (6 bases). The CDR3 loop spans 17 amino acids. Germline V gene sequence: CDR1 SGHTS, CDR2 YDEGEE. The full variable domain, completed using reference TRBV5-8 and TRBJ2-5, is EAGVTQSPTHLIKTRGQQATLRCSPISGHTSVYWYQQALGLGLQFLLWYDEGEERNRGNFPPRFSGRQFPNYSSELNVNALELEDSALYLCASSRGRTGLQVEIQYFGPGTRLLVL.

Notes on this clonotype: One junction end disagrees with the germline gene, perhaps due to a read error. V is TRBV11-2 and J is TRBJ2-6, with 10 bases aligning to TRBD2. Germline V gives CDR1 SGHAT, CDR2 FQNNGV. CDR3 length: 18 residues. The chain's CDR3 is CASSLVLAGASRANVLTF. The CDR3 coding sequence is TGCGCCAGCAGCTTAGTCCTAGCGGGAGCCTCTAGGGCCAACGTCCTGACATTC.

V usage is TRBV5-5 and J usage is TRBJ2-7; D may correspond to TRBD1 or TRBD2 (5 bases each). From germline, CDR1 is SGHKS and CDR2 YYEKEE (reference sequence). CDR3 size: 13 residues. V lost 2 bases to trimming and J lost 7 bases, with 13 bases between them. DNA for the CDR3: TGTGCCAGCAGCTTAGAGGGACCCACGGAGCAGTACTTC. Encoded protein: CASSLEGPTEQYF.

To note about this clonotype: A much larger clone differs by one base, so this may be a read error. This chain links TRBV7-9 with TRBJ1-5; D is uncertain. CDR1 is SEHNR, CDR2 FQNEAQ, per germline (reference sequence). The CDR3 loop spans 15 amino acids. The CDR3: CTSSNAGRGNQPQHF. In DNA, the CDR3 is TGTACCAGCAGCAACGCCGGGCGCGGCAATCAGCCCCAGCATTTT.

Comments on this clonotype: The germline gene is not matched at one end of the junction; a read error may be the cause. The rearrangement links TRBV14 to TRBJ2-1; 7 bases line up with TRBD1. The CDR3 sequence is 15 residues long. Germline CDR1 is SGHDN and CDR2 is FVKESK. Here the CDR3 reads CAGSLGQAGGNEQFF. CDR3 nucleotide sequence: TGTGCCGGCAGCCTCGGACAGGCTGGGGGCAATGAGCAGTTCTTC. The whole variable domain, remainder taken from reference TRBV14 and TRBJ2-1, is EAGVTQFPSHSVIEKGQTVTLRCDPISGHDNLYWYRRVMGKEIKFLLHFVKESKQDESGMPNNRFLAERTGGTYSTLKVQPAELEDSGVYFCAGSLGQAGGNEQFFGPGTRLTVL.

Ten or more counts support this clonotype. The V gene is TRBV5-6, the J gene TRBJ2-1; 10 bases match TRBD2. Germline CDR1 SGHDT, CDR2 YYEEEE. Trimming at V came to 0 bases and at J to 6 bases, leaving 3 bases not matched to a gene. The CDR3 is 15 residues long. The CDR3 DNA sequence: TGTGCCAGCAGCTTGGTGGCTAGCGGGGGCAATGAGCAGTTCTTC. Its protein is CASSLVASGGNEQFF.

Turning to this clonotype: Since the CDR3 does not end with the conserved phenylalanine or tryptophan, this likely comes from a read error. The chain joins TRBV12-3 or TRBV12-4 to TRBJ1-4, with no clear D. The CDR3 is 13 residues long. For the CDR3, the DNA is TGTGCCAGTCAGAAAGCAACTAATGAGAAACTGTTTTTA. This translates into CASQKATNEKLFL.

CDR3 in DNA: TGTGCCAGCAGTTCCCCCTCCGCAGGGGGCATAGAGGGCTACACCTTC. It encodes CASSSPSAGGIEGYTF. V usage is TRBV28 and J usage is TRBJ1-2, with 8 nucleotides matching TRBD1. Germline CDR1 MDHEN, CDR2 SYDVKM. The CDR3 is made up of 16 amino acids. With 4 bases clipped from V and 8 bases from J, the junction kept 15 bases outside the gene matches.

With respect to this clonotype: At one boundary the junction diverges from the germline segment, which might be a read error. The V and J genes are TRBV5-6 and TRBJ1-1; D is possibly TRBD1 (5 bases). The CDR3 has 16 amino acids. Germline CDR1 reads SGHDT; CDR2 reads YYEEEE. CDR3 DNA sequence: TGTGCCAGCAGCTTGGCCTCCGGGACTGCGAACATTGAAGCTCTCTTT. This sequence encodes CASSLASGTANIEALF. The variable domain in full, completed from reference TRBV5-6 and TRBJ1-1, reads DAGVTQSPTHLIKTRGQQVTLRCSPKSGHDTVSWYQQALGQGPQFIFQYYEEEERQRGNFPDRFSGHQFPNYSSELNVNALLLGDSALYLCASSLASGTANIEALFGQGTRLTVV.

This clonotype has more than one count but fewer than ten. It may be a read error: a sequence one base away is much more abundant. This chain uses TRBV12-3 or TRBV12-4 with TRBJ2-3; D is perhaps TRBD1 (5 bases). Trimming shortened V by 7 bases and J by 3 bases, and 17 bases separated the two germline ends. CDR3 length: 15 amino acids. CDR3 DNA sequence: TGTGCCAGCAACCTCGACATGGGGCTGACAGATACGCAGTATTTT. It yields the protein CASNLDMGLTDTQYF.